This T cell receptor beta chain was captured by sequencing in a study of blood T cell repertoires in COVID-19. Turning to the study itself: The origin of the acute and convalescent COVID-19 samples was the United States, Italy and Spain.

Original processing methods: Reference gene primer amplification in the assay estimated nucleated cell counts. TCRdb keeps only in-frame clones here, not all; method: immunoSEQ multiplex PCR. The DNA gave D and trimming, while V, J and clone size come from that table. The sample records under 250,000 clones, around 80% being singletons. CDR3 length: 16 amino acids. J was trimmed by 1 base and V by 0 bases; bases with no gene match: 3. Germline V gives CDR1 MNHEY, CDR2 SVGAGI. The sequence was obtained from a woman aged 35 to 49 with acute or convalescent COVID-19. Sequencing input: peripheral blood. The chain is built from TRBV6-5 and TRBJ2-3; 8 nucleotides agree with TRBD2. CDR3 in amino acids: CASSYSRAGGTDTQYF. DNA for the CDR3: TGTGCCAGCAGTTACTCGAGAGCGGGAGGCACAGATACGCAGTATTTT.